Listed below are T cell receptor beta chains from one sample, sequenced in a study of T cell responses to AZD1222 COVID-19 vaccine. The data were produced by immunoSEQ multiplex PCR, yet TCRdb's version contains in-frame clones alone and is incomplete. Of fewer than 130,000 clones detected, around 80% appear once; the ten largest clones hold less than 5%. The specimen was peripheral blood, collected on day 0 of AZD1222 vaccination. These receptors originate from an adult in good health. Both conserved end residues are part of each CDR3. The D gene is left open where the match is weak. Not every row has a clone size; where given, it reads once, few, many or a size class.

.	TRBV7-9	.	TRBJ2-5	CASSPEAQETQYF	TGTGCCAGCAGCCCCGAGGCCCAAGAGACCCAGTACTTC
.	TRBV5-6	.	TRBJ1-1	CASSLVTEAFF	TGTGCCAGCAGCTTGGTCACTGAAGCTTTCTTT
.	TRBV7-2	.	TRBJ1-5	CASSLAPVSNQPQHF	TGTGCCAGCAGCTTAGCGCCAGTTTCAAATCAGCCCCAGCATTTT
.	TRBV30	.	TRBJ2-7	CAWTYQAFSYEQYF	TGTGCCTGGACCTATCAGGCGTTCTCCTACGAGCAGTACTTC
.	TRBV19	.	TRBJ1-1	CASSHPGGSNEAFF	TGTGCCAGTAGCCATCCGGGGGGGAGTAATGAAGCTTTCTTT
.	TRBV18	.	TRBJ1-1	CASHGPGGTEAFF	TGTGCCAGCCACGGGCCCGGAGGAACTGAAGCTTTCTTT
.	TRBV19	.	TRBJ1-3	CASSLAASAGNTIYF	TGTGCCAGTAGCCTTGCGGCGTCTGCGGGAAACACCATATATTTT
.	TRBV18	.	TRBJ1-3	CASSPLIKSGRANSGNTIYF	TGTGCCAGCTCACCACTCATAAAAAGCGGCAGGGCCAACTCTGGAAACACCATATATTTT
.	TRBV19	TRBD2	TRBJ2-7	CASSFSGTSGPSYEQYF	TGTGCCAGTAGTTTCTCCGGGACTAGCGGGCCCAGTTACGAGCAGTACTTC
.	TRBV7-2	TRBD1	TRBJ1-6	CASSLQRTGVNSPLHF	TGTGCCAGCAGCTTACAGCGGACAGGGGTCAATTCACCCCTCCACTTT
.	TRBV28	.	TRBJ1-5	CASSSRQAHQPQHF	TGTGCCAGCAGTTCGAGACAGGCTCATCAGCCCCAGCATTTT
.	TRBV6-2/TRBV6-3	.	TRBJ1-4	CASSYQAVREKLFF	TGTGCCAGCAGTTACCAGGCGGTGAGAGAAAAACTGTTTTTT
.	TRBV7-8	TRBD1	TRBJ1-4	CASSPNTGEANEKLFF	TGTGCCAGCAGCCCCAATACAGGGGAGGCTAATGAAAAACTGTTTTTT
.	TRBV10-3	.	TRBJ1-2	CAISARGKDGYTF	TGTGCCATCAGTGCGAGGGGAAAGGATGGCTACACCTTC
.	TRBV6-6	TRBD2	TRBJ2-2	CASSPTSGGRGELFF	TGTGCCAGCAGCCCTACTAGCGGGGGTCGCGGGGAGCTGTTTTTT
.	TRBV6-5	TRBD1	TRBJ2-2	CASSRDRANTGELFF	TGTGCCAGCAGTCGGGACAGGGCCAACACCGGGGAGCTGTTTTTT
.	TRBV19	.	TRBJ2-5	CASSFGTTGKTQYF	TGTGCCAGTAGTTTTGGGACCACTGGGAAGACCCAGTACTTC
.	TRBV11-2	.	TRBJ1-1	CASSLDPLMNTEAFF	TGTGCCAGCAGCTTAGATCCTTTAATGAACACTGAAGCTTTCTTT
.	TRBV28	.	TRBJ1-6	CASSPPDYRNSYNSPLHF	TGTGCCAGCAGTCCCCCGGACTACCGAAACTCCTATAATTCACCCCTCCACTTT
.	TRBV30	.	TRBJ2-2	CAWTRRGRTGELFF	TGTGCCTGGACGCGGAGGGGTCGCACCGGGGAGCTGTTTTTT
.	TRBV6-4	TRBD2	TRBJ2-2	CASSAGTSSRELFF	TGTGCCAGCAGTGCCGGGACTAGCTCCAGGGAGCTGTTTTTT
once	TRBV9	.	TRBJ2-2	CASSTEGYTGELFF	TGTGCCAGCAGCACTGAGGGGTACACCGGGGAGCTGTTTTTT
.	TRBV28	.	TRBJ1-1	CASIPSGARTEAFF	TGTGCCAGCATCCCCTCGGGGGCACGCACTGAAGCTTTCTTT
.	TRBV15	.	TRBJ1-5	CATSRDQSAGQPQHF	TGTGCCACCAGCAGAGATCAGAGTGCTGGGCAGCCCCAGCATTTT